This section outlines one T cell receptor beta chain sequence together with its context. Its target is not known. This sample stems from a study of T cells after yellow fever vaccination. In the study overall: When fractions had low cell numbers, they were prepared with SMART-Seq v4 Ultra Low Input. Study-level findings and limits: The booster saw the reappearance of most primary-vaccination clones (around 96% CD4, around 88% CD8).

There are 13 residues in the CDR3. Germline lookup yields CDR1 LGHDT and CDR2 YNNKEL (reference sequence). With 5 bases removed from V and 5 bases from J, the gap between germline ends came to 12 bases. Synthesis of TCR cDNA relied on 5'RACE template switching, which attached a universal primer site and UMIs. TCRdb re-called the 5' RACE reads through MiXCR, storing one row per CDR3 protein. The data hold some 160,000 distinct CDR3 sequences, with roughly 8.8% observed a single time. The rearrangement links TRBV3-1 to TRBJ2-5; D is unclear. The clonotype comes from a man younger than 35 who received the YFV17D yellow fever vaccine. The sequences come from CD8+ T cells sorted from PBMCs, collected 45 days after the yellow fever booster vaccination. CDR3 sequence reads: CASSGPRRETQYF. The CDR3 region has the DNA TGTGCCAGCAGCGGCCCCCGAAGGGAGACCCAGTACTTC.